Reported below is one TCR beta chain. This may stem from a read error, because a much larger clone lies one nucleotide away. A second PCR of roughly 7 to 11 cycles used a sample-barcoded 5' primer and a J-beta primer mix. Each cDNA was tagged by a template-switch adaptor containing 12 random nucleotides. A single record per CDR3 protein comes from TCRdb applying MiXCR to the 5' RACE reads. In the table there are approximately 810,000 distinct CDR3 sequences, roughly 40% of which are singletons. This entry belongs to a study of blood T cells in healthy people across ages. About the study: Roughly one uniquely barcoded beta molecule per two T cells was captured.

V gave up 4 bases and J gave up 15 bases, with 22 bases separating them. The CDR3 sequence is 13 residues long. Germline assignment: CDR1 DFQATT and CDR2 SNEGSKA (reference sequence). The chain employs TRBV20-1 and TRBJ2-4; D might be TRBD2 (5 bases). The TCR originated in a man aged 18 to 29 in good health. Input material: blood. CDR3 amino acids: CSAIDYRTYERYF. The CDR3 DNA follows: TGCAGTGCTATCGACTATCGAACCTACGAGCGGTACTTC.